This entry lists 25 T cell receptor beta chains sequenced from one sample in a study of blood T cell repertoires in COVID-19. Clones were read by immunoSEQ multiplex PCR, and TCRdb kept only the in-frame ones, dropping some. Of approximately 220,000 clones listed, 90% are singletons. The sequenced material came from PBMCs or T cells enriched from blood (not recorded which). The receptors stem from a man between 25 and 39 years old who had been exposed to COVID-19.

This chain uses TRBV4-2 with TRBJ1-4; tentative D call: TRBD1 (6 bases). V dropped 2 bases and J dropped 2 bases, with 15 bases sitting between them. CDR3 size: 17 residues. Germline CDR1 reads LGHNA; CDR2 reads YNFKEQ. The CDR3 DNA reads TGTGCCAGCAGCCAATTGACAGGACCCTCGACTAATGAAAAACTGTTTTTT. Its translation is CASSQLTGPSTNEKLFF.

The V gene is TRBV9, the J gene TRBJ2-5; 8 bases are shared with TRBD1. Germline trimming cut 0 bases from V and 2 bases from J; bases unmatched to any gene: 6. The CDR3 is made up of 16 amino acids. Germline V gene data show CDR1 as SGDLS and CDR2 as YYNGEE. The CDR3 here is CASSVGGQGGQETQYF. CDR3 DNA sequence: TGTGCCAGCAGCGTAGGAGGACAGGGAGGACAAGAGACCCAGTACTTC.

V and J are TRBV21-1 and TRBJ1-5. TRBV21-1 is a documented pseudogene. The length of the CDR3 is 19 residues. This chain's CDR3 is CASSKARGGGPYSNQPQHF. The CDR3 DNA reads as TGTGCCAGCAGCAAAGCCCGGGGGGGTGGTCCATATAGCAATCAGCCCCAGCATTTT.

The chain couples TRBV27 to TRBJ2-7; D is possibly TRBD1 (6 bases). CDR3 length: 15 amino acids. Germline CDR1 and CDR2: MNHEY and SMNVEV (reference sequence). V gave up 3 bases and J gave up 3 bases, with 15 bases separating them. The CDR3 spells CASSLKKGGNYEQYF. The CDR3 DNA follows: TGTGCCAGCAGTTTGAAAAAAGGGGGTAACTACGAGCAGTACTTC.

The V gene is TRBV6-5, the J gene TRBJ1-2, with D tentatively TRBD1 (5 bases). There are 13 residues in the CDR3. With 2 bases removed from V and 3 bases from J, the gap between germline ends came to 7 bases. Germline V gene sequence: CDR1 MNHEY, CDR2 SVGAGI. The CDR3 here is CASSYAGHYGYTF. For the CDR3, the DNA is TGTGCCAGCAGTTACGCAGGGCACTATGGCTACACCTTC.

V and J are TRBV5-1 and TRBJ2-3; 9 nucleotides align to TRBD1. V was clipped by 5 bases and J by 2 bases; unmatched bases: 9. Germline CDR1 is SGHRS and CDR2 is YFSETQ. The length of the CDR3 is 16 residues. The CDR3 DNA reads as TGCGCCAGCAGAACCGACAGGGGGGGTTCCACAGATACGCAGTATTTT. This encodes CASRTDRGGSTDTQYF.

The rearrangement joins TRBV11-2 to TRBJ2-7; TRBD1 is a possible D gene (6 bases). This CDR3 contains 14 residues. Trimming took 0 bases from V and 5 from J, leaving 11 bases between them. CDR1 and CDR2 from the germline V gene are SGHAT and FQNNGV. The CDR3 protein is CASSLEWTANEQYF. The CDR3, as DNA: TGTGCCAGCAGCTTAGAATGGACAGCCAACGAGCAGTACTTC.

V and J are TRBV10-3 and TRBJ2-1, with TRBD1 identical over 7 bases. Germline assignment: CDR1 ENHRY and CDR2 SYGVKD. The ends lost 3 bases at V and 6 bases at J; junction bases unmatched: 11. This CDR3 comprises 16 residues. Here the CDR3 reads CAISDPGQSTVNEQFF. The CDR3 coding sequence is TGTGCCATCAGTGACCCGGGACAGTCGACTGTCAATGAGCAGTTCTTC.

The gene calls are TRBV29-1 and TRBJ2-7, with D perhaps TRBD1 (5 bases). CDR1 SQVTM and CDR2 ANQGSEA come from the germline V gene. Trimming removed 4 bases at V and 1 base at J, with 11 bases between. This CDR3 contains 13 residues. CDR3 region: CSVAPQGSYEQYF. The DNA of the CDR3 is TGCAGCGTTGCCCCCCAGGGATCCTACGAGCAGTACTTC.

The genes are TRBV5-4 and TRBJ2-7; 7 bases line up with TRBD1. Germline V gene lookup returns CDR1 SGHNT and CDR2 YYREEE (reference sequence). The CDR3 spans 14 residues. V trimming: 1 base; J trimming: 3 bases; junction bases outside the gene matches: 4. The CDR3 DNA is TGTGCCAGCAGCTTGCAGGGGGTGGACTACGAGCAGTACTTC. Translation: CASSLQGVDYEQYF.

The chain employs TRBV6-5 and TRBJ1-5, with a possible D match to TRBD1 (5 bases). The length of the CDR3 is 13 residues. Germline CDR1 MNHEY, CDR2 SVGAGI. V gave up 8 bases and J gave up 6 bases, with 14 bases separating them. DNA for the CDR3: TGTGCCAGCTCGCCCCTGGGGGGTCAGCCCCAGCATTTT. Residues: CASSPLGGQPQHF.

The chain is built from TRBV6-5 and TRBJ1-2; D is possibly TRBD1 (5 bases). V was pared by 6 bases and J by 4 bases, with 12 bases between. The CDR3 covers 13 residues. Looked up from germline, CDR1 is MNHEY and CDR2 is SVGAGI. Written as DNA, the CDR3 is TGTGCCAGCAGACTCGACAGCTTCTATGGCTACACCTTC. It codes for CASRLDSFYGYTF.

The chain employs TRBV12-3 or TRBV12-4 and TRBJ1-2; a possible D gene is TRBD1 (6 bases). The germline V and J ends were trimmed by 1 base and 5 bases, with 8 bases remaining between them. This CDR3 comprises 13 residues. The CDR3, as DNA: TGTGCCAGCAGTTTAGACAGGGTATATGGCTACACCTTC. Protein product: CASSLDRVYGYTF.

The J gene is TRBJ2-1, the V gene TRBV2, with D perhaps matching TRBD2 (5 bases). Germline V gene lookup returns CDR1 SNHLY and CDR2 FYNNEI. CDR3 length equals 11 residues. In DNA form, the CDR3 reads TGTGCAACGACCGAGGGTGGTGAGCAGTTCTTC. Translation: CATTEGGEQFF. Supplemented by reference TRBV2 and TRBJ2-1, the full variable domain reads EPEVTQTPSHQVTQMGQEVILRCVPISNHLYFYWYRQILGQKVEFLVSFYNNEISEKSEIFDDQFSVERPDGSNFTLKIRSTKLEDSAMYFCATTEGGEQFFGPGTRLTVL.

The rearrangement uses TRBV2 and TRBJ2-2; TRBD2 might be the D (5 bases). From germline, CDR1 is SNHLY and CDR2 FYNNEI. The CDR3 spans 13 residues. V gave up 8 bases and J gave up 4 bases, with 11 bases separating them. The CDR3 sequence is CASRPGSTGELFF. The CDR3 nucleotides read TGTGCCAGCCGTCCGGGGAGCACCGGGGAGCTGTTTTTT. The full variable domain, with the rest looked up from reference TRBV2 and TRBJ2-2, is EPEVTQTPSHQVTQMGQEVILRCVPISNHLYFYWYRQILGQKVEFLVSFYNNEISEKSEIFDDQFSVERPDGSNFTLKIRSTKLEDSAMYFCASRPGSTGELFFGEGSRLTVL.

This clone was detected a few times. The chain recombines TRBV7-4 with TRBJ1-4; D call uncertain. The CDR3 loop spans 15 amino acids. Germline lookup yields CDR1 SGHVT and CDR2 SQSDAQ. The ends were cut back, 5 bases at V and 3 bases at J, with 13 bases in the middle. This chain's CDR3 is CASSLLGVPNEKLFF. CDR3 sequence (DNA): TGTGCCAGCAGCCTCCTCGGGGTTCCTAATGAAAAACTGTTTTTT.

This clone was seen once. The chain employs TRBV19 and TRBJ1-3, with 7 bases fitting TRBD1. Germline V gives CDR1 LNHDA, CDR2 SQIVND (reference sequence). The ends lost 5 bases at V and 0 bases at J; junction bases unmatched: 10. The CDR3 is 17 residues long. The CDR3 DNA follows: TGTGCCAGTAGTCGCCCGGGACAGCGGTTCTCTGGAAACACCATATATTTT. This sequence encodes CASSRPGQRFSGNTIYF.

The J gene is TRBJ1-5, the V gene TRBV7-2, with TRBD1 as a possible D gene (5 bases). V lost 4 bases and J 4 bases, leaving 8 bases between the germline ends. Per germline, CDR1 SGHTA and CDR2 FQGNSA. This CDR3 is built from 13 residues. Here the CDR3 DNA reads TGTGCCAGCAGCTCCGACAGAAATCAGCCCCAGCATTTT. This sequence encodes CASSSDRNQPQHF.

The gene calls are TRBV12-1 and TRBJ1-2; no DNA check was done on the table's D call, TRBD1. TRBV12-1 is shown as a pseudogene. CDR3 length equals 14 residues. CDR3 loop: CARIRTGETRGYTF. CDR3 DNA: TGTGCCAGAATCCGGACAGGGGAGACGAGAGGCTACACCTTC.

This clone was picked up a small number of times. The chain recombines TRBV4-1 with TRBJ1-3, with unresolved D. The length of the CDR3 is 17 residues. Trimming left V 2 bases short and J 0 bases short, with 14 bases between. Germline V lookup: CDR1 MGHRA, CDR2 YSYEKL. For the CDR3, the DNA is TGCGCCAGCAGCCAACACCCGGACTCCTACTCTGGAAACACCATATATTTT. Translating gives CASSQHPDSYSGNTIYF.

CDR3 nucleotides: TGCGCCAGCAGCTTGGGTCCTAGCGGGGGGTCAGCAACCTACGAGCAGTACTTC. This encodes CASSLGPSGGSATYEQYF. The chain couples TRBV5-1 to TRBJ2-7; 11 bases are a match to TRBD2. V lost 0 bases and J lost 2; bases outside the gene matches: 10. The CDR3 loop spans 18 amino acids. Germline CDR1 is SGHRS and CDR2 is YFSETQ.

This clone appeared a single time. CDR3 protein: CATRVNTEAFF. As DNA, the CDR3 is TGTGCTACACGGGTGAACACTGAAGCTTTCTTT. The chain carries TRBV12-3 or TRBV12-4 and TRBJ1-1; D is ambiguous. CDR3 length: 11 residues.

The chain joins TRBV19 to TRBJ1-2; 7 bases fit TRBD1. V gave up 4 bases and J gave up 5 bases; unmatched junction bases: 4. The germline CDR1 and CDR2 sequences are LNHDA and SQIVND (reference sequence). The CDR3 consists of 13 residues. The CDR3 bases are TGTGCCAGTAGTACGACAGGGATTTATGGCTACACCTTC. Amino acid sequence: CASSTTGIYGYTF.

The chain is built from TRBV19 and TRBJ2-7; no clear D. The V gene's germline CDR1 is LNHDA and CDR2 SQIVND (reference sequence). V lost 3 bases and J lost 6, with 6 bases in between. The CDR3 length is 11 residues. As DNA, the CDR3 is TGTGCCAGTAGTATTCTCGGCGAGCAGTACTTC. Its translation: CASSILGEQYF.

Only a few counts were recorded for this clone. This chain joins TRBV7-7 and TRBJ2-2, with D uncertain. The ends were cut back, 5 bases at V and 0 bases at J, with 10 bases in the middle. Germline V lookup: CDR1 SSHAT, CDR2 FNYEAQ (reference sequence). The CDR3 consists of 15 residues. CDR3 residues: CASSEDGPNTGELFF. The CDR3 DNA reads as TGTGCCAGCAGCGAAGATGGCCCGAACACCGGGGAGCTGTTTTTT.